This paragraph reports one T cell receptor beta chain. What it binds is unknown. V was cut by 1 base and J by 4 bases, with 11 bases left in between. The germline gives CDR1 LNHNV, CDR2 YYDKDF (reference sequence). This CDR3 comprises 15 residues. On average around 100,000 T cells per donor were immunosequenced. The data were produced by immunoSEQ multiplex PCR, yet TCRdb's version contains in-frame clones alone and is incomplete. The repertoire holds roughly 32,000 clones, 95% seen once, with 2.4% in the top ten. These data originate in a study of T cells in tuberculosis. About the study: IGRA-negative adolescents, IGRA-positive adolescents with latent tuberculosis and adults with active tuberculosis formed this South African cohort. General observations from the study: Smaller alpha distances in active tuberculosis partly reflected shorter CDR3-alpha lengths.

The specimen sequenced was PBMCs. The receptor was isolated from a donor aged 10-35 years with latent tuberculosis or without tuberculosis infection. J is TRBJ2-1 and V is TRBV15; a possible D gene is TRBD1 (5 bases). The DNA for the CDR3 is TGTGCCACCAGCAGAGGGCAGGGCCGATACAATGAGCAGTTCTTC. Translated: CATSRGQGRYNEQFF.